The T cell receptor beta chain described here comes from a study of T cell changes during pregnancy in multiple sclerosis. Generated by immunoSEQ multiplex PCR, the TCRdb table keeps only in-frame clones and is missing some. The sample shows around 57,000 clones, approximately 91% of them seen only once. Germline values: CDR1 SGHRS, CDR2 YFSETQ. Unmatched junction bases numbered 6, after V lost 0 bases and J lost 3 bases. This CDR3 has 15 residues. This material consisted of peripheral blood, taken in the second trimester of pregnancy. The gene calls are TRBV5-1 and TRBJ2-7; 7 bases match TRBD1. This clonotype originated in a female donor with multiple sclerosis, enrolled in a pregnancy study. The CDR3 region is CASSLGGQNFYEQYF. The CDR3 nucleotides are TGCGCCAGCAGCTTGGGGGGACAGAATTTCTACGAGCAGTACTTC.